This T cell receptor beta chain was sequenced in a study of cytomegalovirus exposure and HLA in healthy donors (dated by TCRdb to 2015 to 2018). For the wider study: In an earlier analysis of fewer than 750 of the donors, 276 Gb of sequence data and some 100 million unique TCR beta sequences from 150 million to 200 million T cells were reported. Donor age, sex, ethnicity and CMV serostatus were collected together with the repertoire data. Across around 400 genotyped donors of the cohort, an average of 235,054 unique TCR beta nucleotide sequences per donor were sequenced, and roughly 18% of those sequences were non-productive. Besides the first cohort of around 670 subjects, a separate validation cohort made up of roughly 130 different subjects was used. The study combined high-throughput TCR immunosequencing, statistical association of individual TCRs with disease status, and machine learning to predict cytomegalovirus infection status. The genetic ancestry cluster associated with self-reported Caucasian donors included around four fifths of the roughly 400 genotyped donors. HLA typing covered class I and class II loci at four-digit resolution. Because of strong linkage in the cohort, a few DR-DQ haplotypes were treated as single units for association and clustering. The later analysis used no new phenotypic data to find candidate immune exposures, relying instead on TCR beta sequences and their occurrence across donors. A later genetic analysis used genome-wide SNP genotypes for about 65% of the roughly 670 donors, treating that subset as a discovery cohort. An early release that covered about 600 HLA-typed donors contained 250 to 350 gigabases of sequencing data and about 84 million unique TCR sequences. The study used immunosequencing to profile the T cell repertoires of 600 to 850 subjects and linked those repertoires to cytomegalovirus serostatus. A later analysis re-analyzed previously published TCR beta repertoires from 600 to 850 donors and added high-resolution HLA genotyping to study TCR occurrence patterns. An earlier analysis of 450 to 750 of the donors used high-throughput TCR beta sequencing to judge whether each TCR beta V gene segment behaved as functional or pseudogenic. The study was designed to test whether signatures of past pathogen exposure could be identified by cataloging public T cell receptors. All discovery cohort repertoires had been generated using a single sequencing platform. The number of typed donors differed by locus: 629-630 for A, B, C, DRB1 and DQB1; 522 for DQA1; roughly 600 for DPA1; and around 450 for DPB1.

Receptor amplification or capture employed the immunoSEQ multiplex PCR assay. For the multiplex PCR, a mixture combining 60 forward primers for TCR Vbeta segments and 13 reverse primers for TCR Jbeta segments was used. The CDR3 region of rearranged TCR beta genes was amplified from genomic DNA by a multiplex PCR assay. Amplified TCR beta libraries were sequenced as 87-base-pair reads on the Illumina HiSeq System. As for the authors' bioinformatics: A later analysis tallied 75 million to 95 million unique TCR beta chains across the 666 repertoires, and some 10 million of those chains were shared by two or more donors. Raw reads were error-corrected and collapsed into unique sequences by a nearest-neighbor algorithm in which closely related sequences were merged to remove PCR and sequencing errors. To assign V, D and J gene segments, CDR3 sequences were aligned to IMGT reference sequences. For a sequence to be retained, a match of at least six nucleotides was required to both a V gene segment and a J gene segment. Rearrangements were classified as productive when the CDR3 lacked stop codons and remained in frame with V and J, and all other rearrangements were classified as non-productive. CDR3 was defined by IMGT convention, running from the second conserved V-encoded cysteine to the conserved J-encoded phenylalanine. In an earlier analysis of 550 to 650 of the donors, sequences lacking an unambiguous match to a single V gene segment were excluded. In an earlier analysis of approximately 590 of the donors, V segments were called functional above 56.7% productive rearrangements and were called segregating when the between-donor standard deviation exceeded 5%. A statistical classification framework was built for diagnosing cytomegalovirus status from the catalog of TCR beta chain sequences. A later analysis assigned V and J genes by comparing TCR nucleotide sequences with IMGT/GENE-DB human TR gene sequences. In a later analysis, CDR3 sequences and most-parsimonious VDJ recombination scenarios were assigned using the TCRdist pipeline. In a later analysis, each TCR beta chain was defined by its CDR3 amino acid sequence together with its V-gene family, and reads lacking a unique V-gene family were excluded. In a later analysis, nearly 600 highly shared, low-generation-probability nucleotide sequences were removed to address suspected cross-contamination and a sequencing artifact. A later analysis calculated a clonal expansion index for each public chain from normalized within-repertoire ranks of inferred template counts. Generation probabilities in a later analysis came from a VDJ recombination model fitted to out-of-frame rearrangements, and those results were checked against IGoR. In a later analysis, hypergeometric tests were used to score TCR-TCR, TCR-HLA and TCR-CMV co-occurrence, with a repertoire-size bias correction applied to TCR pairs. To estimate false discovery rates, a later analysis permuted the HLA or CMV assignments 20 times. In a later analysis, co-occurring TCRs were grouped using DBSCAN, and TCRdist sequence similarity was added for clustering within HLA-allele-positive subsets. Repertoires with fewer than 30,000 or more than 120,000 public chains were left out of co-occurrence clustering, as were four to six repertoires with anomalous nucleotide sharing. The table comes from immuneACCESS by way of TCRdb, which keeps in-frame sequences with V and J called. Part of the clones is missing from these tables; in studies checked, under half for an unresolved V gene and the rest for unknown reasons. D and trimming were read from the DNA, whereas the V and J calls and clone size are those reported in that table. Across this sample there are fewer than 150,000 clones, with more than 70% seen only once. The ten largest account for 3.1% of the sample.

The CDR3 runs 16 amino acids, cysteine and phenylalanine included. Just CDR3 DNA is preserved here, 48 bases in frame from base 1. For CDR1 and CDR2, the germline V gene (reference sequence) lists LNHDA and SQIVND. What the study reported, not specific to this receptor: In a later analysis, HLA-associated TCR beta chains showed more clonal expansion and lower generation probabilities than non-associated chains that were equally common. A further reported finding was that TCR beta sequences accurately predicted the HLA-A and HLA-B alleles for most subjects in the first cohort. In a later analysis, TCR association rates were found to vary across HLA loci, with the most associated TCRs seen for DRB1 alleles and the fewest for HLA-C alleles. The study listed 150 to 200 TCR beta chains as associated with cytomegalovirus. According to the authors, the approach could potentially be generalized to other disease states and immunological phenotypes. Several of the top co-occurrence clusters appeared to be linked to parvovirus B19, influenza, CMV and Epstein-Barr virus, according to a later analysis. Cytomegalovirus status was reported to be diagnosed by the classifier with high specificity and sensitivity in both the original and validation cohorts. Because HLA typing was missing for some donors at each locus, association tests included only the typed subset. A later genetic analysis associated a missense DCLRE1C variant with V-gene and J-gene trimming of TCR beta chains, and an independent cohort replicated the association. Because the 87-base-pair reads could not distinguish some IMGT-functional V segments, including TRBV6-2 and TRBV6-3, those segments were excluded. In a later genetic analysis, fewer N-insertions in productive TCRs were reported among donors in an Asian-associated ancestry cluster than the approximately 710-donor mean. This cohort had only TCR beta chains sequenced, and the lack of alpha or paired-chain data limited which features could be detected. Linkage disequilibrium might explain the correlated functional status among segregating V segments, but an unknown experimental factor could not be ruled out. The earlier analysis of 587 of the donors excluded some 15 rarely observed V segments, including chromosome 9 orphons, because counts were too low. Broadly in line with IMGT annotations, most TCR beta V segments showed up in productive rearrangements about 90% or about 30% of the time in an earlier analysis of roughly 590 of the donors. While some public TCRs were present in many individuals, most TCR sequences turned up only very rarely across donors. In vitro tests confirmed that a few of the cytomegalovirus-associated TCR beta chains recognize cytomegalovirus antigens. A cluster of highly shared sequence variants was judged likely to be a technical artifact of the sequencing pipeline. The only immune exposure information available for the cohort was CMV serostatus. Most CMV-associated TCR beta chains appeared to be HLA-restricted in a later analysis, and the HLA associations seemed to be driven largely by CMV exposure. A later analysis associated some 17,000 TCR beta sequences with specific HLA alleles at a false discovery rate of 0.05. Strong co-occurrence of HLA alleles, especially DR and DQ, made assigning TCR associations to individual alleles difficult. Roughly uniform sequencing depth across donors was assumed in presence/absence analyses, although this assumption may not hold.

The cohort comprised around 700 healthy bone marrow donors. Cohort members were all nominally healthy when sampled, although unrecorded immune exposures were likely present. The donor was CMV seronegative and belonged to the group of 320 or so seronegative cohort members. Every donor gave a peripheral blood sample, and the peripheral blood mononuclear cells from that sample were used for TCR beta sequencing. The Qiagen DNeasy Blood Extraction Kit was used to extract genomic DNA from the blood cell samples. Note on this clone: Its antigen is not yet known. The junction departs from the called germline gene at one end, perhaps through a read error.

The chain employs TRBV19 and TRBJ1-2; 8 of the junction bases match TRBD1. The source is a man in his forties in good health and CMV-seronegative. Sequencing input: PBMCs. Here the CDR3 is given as CASQTGTGLTYYGHTF. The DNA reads TGTGCCAGTCAAACCGGGACAGGACTTACTTACTATGGCCACACCTTC.